The rows below give T cell receptor beta chains drawn from one sample of a study of blood T cell repertoires in COVID-19. The assay was immunoSEQ multiplex PCR, and TCRdb's table has in-frame clones only and misses some. The data show about 75,000 clones, roughly 90% seen once. Sequencing was carried out using peripheral blood. The source of these receptors is a human donor in a cohort sampled during active COVID-19. CDR3s include the opening cysteine and the closing phenylalanine or tryptophan. D genes are given only for firm matches. The size entry is marked missing in some rows and otherwise reads once, few, many or a size class.

d_call	v_call	j_call	clone_size	cdr3_nt	cdr3_aa
TRBD2	TRBV6-2/TRBV6-3	TRBJ2-5	-	TGTGCCAGCAGTTATTCCGGGACTAGCGGGGGACCAGAGACCCAGTACTTC	CASSYSGTSGGPETQYF
-	TRBV7-8	TRBJ1-2	-	TGTGCCAGCAGCTTTCCAGAAAACTATGGCTACACCTTC	CASSFPENYGYTF
TRBD1	TRBV5-6	TRBJ1-5	-	TGTGCCAGCAGCTTGAACAGGGGGATTAGCAATCAGCCCCAGCATTTT	CASSLNRGISNQPQHF
TRBD1	TRBV19	TRBJ2-1	-	TGTGCCAGTAGTGGTCCGGGACAGCCCTACAATGAGCAGTTCTTC	CASSGPGQPYNEQFF
-	TRBV19	TRBJ2-1	-	TGTGCCAGTAAGGCAGGCACCAACTACAATGAGCAGTTCTTC	CASKAGTNYNEQFF
-	TRBV7-2	TRBJ1-1	-	TGTGCCAGCAGCTTAGACGTCAGGAACACTGAAGCTTTCTTT	CASSLDVRNTEAFF
-	TRBV19	TRBJ1-2	-	TGTGCCAGTTCCCGGGACACTAACTATGGCTACACCTTC	CASSRDTNYGYTF
TRBD2	TRBV19	TRBJ2-7	-	TGTGCCAGTAGCGCCCTAGCGGGGGGGAACTACGAGCAGTACTTC	CASSALAGGNYEQYF
-	TRBV7-2	TRBJ2-7	few	TGTGCCAGCAGCCGACGAGGGTCCCGCGAGCAGTACTTC	CASSRRGSREQYF
-	TRBV28	TRBJ1-1	-	TGTGCCAGCAGGCCTTTACAGGGAAACACTGAAGCTTTCTTT	CASRPLQGNTEAFF
TRBD1	TRBV7-9	TRBJ1-5	-	TGTGCCAGCAGCTTAGGGACCGGGACAGGGAGCGGTCAGCCCCAGCATTTT	CASSLGTGTGSGQPQHF
-	TRBV19	TRBJ2-1	-	TGTGCCAGTAGTATCCGAGACAGTGGCTCCAATGAGCAGTTCTTC	CASSIRDSGSNEQFF
TRBD1	TRBV5-1	TRBJ2-7	-	TGCGCCAGCAGCTCCGGGTATCCAGGGGGCTCCTACGAGCAGTACTTC	CASSSGYPGGSYEQYF
-	TRBV24-1	TRBJ2-3	-	TGTGCCATAGCGGACCGCACAGATACGCAGTATTTT	CAIADRTDTQYF
-	TRBV6-5	TRBJ1-2	-	TGTGCCAGCACCCACCGAGCCGGGACACAAGGCTACACCTTC	CASTHRAGTQGYTF
TRBD1	TRBV27	TRBJ1-2	-	TGTGCCAGCAGTTTATCCGGGACAGTACCTCCTAACTATGGCTACACCTTC	CASSLSGTVPPNYGYTF
-	TRBV27	TRBJ2-7	-	TGTGCCAGCAGTAACCAGAACGAGCAGTACTTC	CASSNQNEQYF
-	TRBV5-1	TRBJ1-2	-	TGCGCCAGCAGCCTCAGGGAAGGGGGGGTTGATGGCTACACCTTC	CASSLREGGVDGYTF
TRBD1	TRBV6-1	TRBJ2-7	-	TGTGCCAGCAGTGAATCCGGGACAGGGGGCTCAGTTTTCGAGCAGTACTTC	CASSESGTGGSVFEQYF
-	TRBV3-1/TRBV3-2	TRBJ2-1	-	TGTGCCAGCAGCCAAGATTGGAGGGGATCGAACAATGAGCAGTTCTTC	CASSQDWRGSNNEQFF
-	TRBV12-5	TRBJ2-2	-	TGTGCTAGTGCCCCGACTGTGAGAAGGAACACCGGGGAGCTGTTTTTT	CASAPTVRRNTGELFF
TRBD1	TRBV18	TRBJ2-7	once	TGTGCCAGCTCATCCAGGACAGGGTGGTACGAGCAGTACTTC	CASSSRTGWYEQYF
-	TRBV12-2	TRBJ2-1	-	TGTGCAAGTCGCTCTGGCTGTAATGAGCAGTTCTTC	CASRSGCNEQFF
TRBD1	TRBV7-9	TRBJ2-5	-	TGTGCCAGCAGCCAAGACAGGGGGTTGTTAGAGACCCAGTACTTC	CASSQDRGLLETQYF
-	TRBV11-2	TRBJ2-2	-	TGTGCCAGCAGCTTATTTTCGGTCGGGGAGCTGTTTTTT	CASSLFSVGELFF
TRBD1	TRBV6-2/TRBV6-3	TRBJ2-1	-	TGTGCCAGCAGTTATCCCCTCCCGACAGGGATTAAGGATGAGCAGTTCTTC	CASSYPLPTGIKDEQFF
-	TRBV11-2	TRBJ1-2	-	TGTGCCAGCAGCCCCCCGACAGGCAAAAACTATGGCTACACCTTC	CASSPPTGKNYGYTF